This TCR beta chain comes out of a study of cytomegalovirus exposure and HLA in healthy donors. The overall study: Early release data held about 85 million unique TCRs from HLA-typed donors. Findings and caveats of the study: There was a cluster of highly shared sequence variants that was likely a sequencing artifact.

The PCR was carried out with 60 Vbeta primers and 13 Jbeta primers. Sequencing used immunoSEQ multiplex PCR; TCRdb keeps in-frame clones, though not all of them. The data show 200,000 or so clones, about four fifths seen once. The CDR3 length is 15 residues. With 1 base clipped from V and 4 bases from J, the junction kept 2 bases outside the gene matches. Looked up from germline, CDR1 is SGHRS and CDR2 is YFSETQ. As concerns this clone: Its antigen is still unknown.

This TCR came from a woman aged 45 to 65 in good health and CMV-seropositive. This chain uses TRBV5-1 with TRBJ2-3; 11 nucleotides line up with TRBD2. The sequencing input was PBMCs. This CDR3 is CASSLTSGGSDTQYF. The CDR3 coding sequence is TGCGCCAGCAGCTTGACTAGCGGGGGCTCAGATACGCAGTATTTT.